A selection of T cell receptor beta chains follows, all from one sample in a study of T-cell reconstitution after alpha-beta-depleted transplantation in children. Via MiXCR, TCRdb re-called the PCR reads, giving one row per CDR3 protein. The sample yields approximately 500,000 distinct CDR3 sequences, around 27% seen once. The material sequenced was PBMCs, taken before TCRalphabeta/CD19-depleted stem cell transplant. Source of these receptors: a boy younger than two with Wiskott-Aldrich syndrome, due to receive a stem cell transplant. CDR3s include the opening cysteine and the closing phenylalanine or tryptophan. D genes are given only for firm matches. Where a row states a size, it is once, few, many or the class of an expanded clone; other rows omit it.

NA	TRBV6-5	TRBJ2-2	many	CASSYRGGELFF	TGTGCCAGCAGTTACAGGGGCGGGGAGCTGTTTTTT
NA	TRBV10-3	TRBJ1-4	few	CAISVSGGDEKLFF	TGTGCCATCAGTGTCAGCGGGGGCGACGAAAAACTGTTTTTT
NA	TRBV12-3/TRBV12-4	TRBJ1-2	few	CASTRTTERYYGYTF	TGTGCCAGCACCCGAACGACGGAACGCTACTATGGCTACACCTTC
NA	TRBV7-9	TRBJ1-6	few	CASSLVSGVSGSPLHF	TGTGCCAGCAGCTTAGTTTCGGGGGTCAGCGGCTCACCCCTCCACTTT
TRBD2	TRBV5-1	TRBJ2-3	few	CASGTSGTDTQYF	TGCGCCAGCGGGACTAGCGGCACAGATACGCAGTATTTT
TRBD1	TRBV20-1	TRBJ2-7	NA	CSARRAGTGSSYEQYF	TGCAGTGCTAGGAGAGCTGGGACAGGGAGCTCCTACGAGCAGTACTTC
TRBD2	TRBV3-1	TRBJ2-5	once	CASSQQTRTSGTWSPQETQYF	TGTGCCAGCAGCCAGCAGACTCGGACTAGCGGGACGTGGTCCCCCCAAGAGACCCAGTACTTC
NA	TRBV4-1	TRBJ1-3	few	CASSQVWEENTIYF	TGCGCCAGCAGCCAAGTGTGGGAGGAAAACACCATATATTTT
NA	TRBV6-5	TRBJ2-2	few	CASSSASENTGELFF	TGTGCCAGCAGTTCCGCTAGCGAGAACACCGGGGAGCTGTTTTTT
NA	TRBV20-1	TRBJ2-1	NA	CSARERDTPYNEQFF	TGCAGTGCTAGAGAGCGGGACACACCCTACAATGAGCAGTTCTTC
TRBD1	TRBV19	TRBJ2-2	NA	CASRPGGNTGELFF	TGTGCCAGTAGACCAGGGGGAAACACCGGGGAGCTGTTTTTT
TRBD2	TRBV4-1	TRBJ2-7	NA	CASSQGTSAYYEQYF	TGCGCCAGCAGCCAAGGGACTAGCGCCTACTACGAGCAGTACTTC
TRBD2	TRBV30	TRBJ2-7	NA	CAGRMGTSLSF	TGTGCCGGGAGGATGGGGACTAGTCTTTCCTTC
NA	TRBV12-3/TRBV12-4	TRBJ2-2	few	CASTVRRATGELFF	TGTGCCAGCACCGTACGGAGGGCCACCGGGGAGCTGTTTTTT
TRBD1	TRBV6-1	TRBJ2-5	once	CASSVGTGVTQYF	TGTGCCAGCAGTGTCGGGACAGGGGTGACCCAGTACTTC
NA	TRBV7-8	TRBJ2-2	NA	CASSLAGNANTGELFF	TGTGCCAGCAGCTTAGCGGGCAACGCGAACACCGGGGAGCTGTTTTTT
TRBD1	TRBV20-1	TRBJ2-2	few	CSARDRDREITGELFF	TGCAGTGCTAGAGATCGGGACAGGGAAATCACCGGGGAGCTGTTTTTT
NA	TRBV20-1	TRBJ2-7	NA	CSARETLVRQYF	TGCAGTGCTAGAGAGACACTAGTTCGGCAGTACTTC
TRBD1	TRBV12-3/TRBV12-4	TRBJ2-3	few	CASSTGTGVVDTQYF	TGTGCCAGCAGTACCGGGACAGGGGTCGTAGATACGCAGTATTTT
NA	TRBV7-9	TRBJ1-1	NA	CASRVGTEAFF	TGTGCCAGCCGCGTTGGTACTGAAGCTTTCTTT
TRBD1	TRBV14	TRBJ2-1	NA	CASSQVQGAQNEQFF	TGTGCCAGCAGCCAAGTCCAGGGGGCTCAGAATGAGCAGTTCTTC
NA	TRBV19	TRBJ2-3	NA	CASSIDPVRDTQYF	TGTGCCAGTAGTATAGATCCAGTAAGAGATACGCAGTATTTT
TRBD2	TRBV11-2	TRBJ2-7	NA	CASSSGTSGFATRYEQYF	TGTGCCAGCAGCTCCGGGACTAGCGGGTTCGCTACCCGTTACGAGCAGTACTTC
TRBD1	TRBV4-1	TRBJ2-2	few	CASSRRTGWNTGELFF	TGCGCCAGCAGCCGACGGACAGGGTGGAACACCGGGGAGCTGTTTTTT
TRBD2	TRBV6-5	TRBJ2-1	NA	CASSYTSPTSGNEQFF	TGTGCCAGCAGTTACACCTCGCCGACTAGCGGGAATGAGCAGTTCTTC
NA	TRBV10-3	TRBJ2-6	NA	CAISDAGSGANVLTF	TGTGCCATCAGTGATGCAGGTTCTGGGGCCAACGTCCTGACTTTC
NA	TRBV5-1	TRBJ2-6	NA	CASNQQQTSGANVLTF	TGCGCCAGCAACCAACAGCAGACCTCTGGGGCCAACGTCCTGACTTTC
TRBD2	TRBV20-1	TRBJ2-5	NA	CSAREGLAQETQYF	TGCAGTGCTAGAGAGGGACTAGCACAAGAGACCCAGTACTTC
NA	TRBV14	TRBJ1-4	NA	CASSQVLGGLFF	TGTGCCAGCAGCCAAGTGCTCGGGGGACTGTTTTTT
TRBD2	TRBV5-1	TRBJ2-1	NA	CASSPMLAVKYNEQFF	TGCGCCAGCAGCCCCATGCTAGCGGTAAAATACAATGAGCAGTTCTTC
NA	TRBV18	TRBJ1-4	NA	CASSPREGIGEKLFF	TGTGCCAGCTCACCACGTGAGGGGATCGGGGAAAAACTGTTTTTT
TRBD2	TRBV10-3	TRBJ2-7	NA	CAISAGGVEEQYF	TGTGCCATCAGTGCGGGAGGGGTAGAGGAGCAGTACTTC
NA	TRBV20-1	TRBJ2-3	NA	CSATRRLGFTDTQYF	TGCAGTGCTACTAGGAGGCTAGGCTTCACAGATACGCAGTATTTT
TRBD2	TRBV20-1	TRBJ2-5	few	CSAPPPSGREETQYF	TGCAGTGCTCCACCTCCGAGCGGGAGGGAAGAGACCCAGTACTTC
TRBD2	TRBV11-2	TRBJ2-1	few	CASSLGTSGSFSYNEQFF	TGTGCCAGCAGCTTAGGGACTAGCGGGAGTTTTTCCTACAATGAGCAGTTCTTC
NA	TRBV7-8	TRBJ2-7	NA	CASRPPGRQREQYF	TGTGCCAGCAGGCCTCCGGGACGCCAGCGCGAGCAGTACTTC
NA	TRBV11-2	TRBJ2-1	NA	CASSTRGHTRSSYNEQFF	TGTGCCAGCAGCACGCGGGGCCATACGAGAAGCTCCTACAATGAGCAGTTCTTC
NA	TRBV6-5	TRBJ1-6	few	CASKLERASNNSPLHF	TGTGCCAGCAAGTTGGAGAGGGCATCGAATAATTCACCCCTCCACTTT
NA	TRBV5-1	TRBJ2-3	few	CASSWTDRTDTQYF	TGCGCCAGCAGCTGGACGGATCGCACAGATACGCAGTATTTT
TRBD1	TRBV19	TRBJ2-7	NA	CASSLTGGWVYEQYF	TGTGCCAGTAGTCTGACAGGGGGATGGGTCTACGAGCAGTACTTC
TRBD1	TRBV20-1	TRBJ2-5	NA	CSAATGVRGETQYF	TGCAGTGCTGCCACAGGGGTGAGGGGGGAGACCCAGTACTTC
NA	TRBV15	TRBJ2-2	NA	CATSRDRGGGELFF	TGTGCCACCAGCAGAGACAGGGGAGGCGGGGAGCTGTTTTTT
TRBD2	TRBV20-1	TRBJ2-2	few	CSARAPGLPNTGELFF	TGCAGTGCTAGAGCTCCGGGACTACCCAACACCGGGGAGCTGTTTTTT
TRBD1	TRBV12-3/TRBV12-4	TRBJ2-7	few	CASSSPRRQGSRTMISYEQYF	TGTGCCAGCAGTTCACCCAGACGACAGGGTTCGCGAACGATGATTTCATACGAGCAGTACTTC
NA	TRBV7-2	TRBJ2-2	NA	CASSLQSASGELFF	TGTGCCAGCAGCTTACAATCTGCGTCTGGGGAGCTGTTTTTT
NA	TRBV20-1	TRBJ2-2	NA	CSARGSAVGLITGELFF	TGCAGTGCTAGAGGGAGTGCGGTGGGCTTAATCACCGGGGAGCTGTTTTTT
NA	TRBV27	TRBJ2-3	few	CASSSSAGLHTQYF	TGTGCCAGCAGTTCAAGCGCCGGGTTACATACGCAGTATTTT
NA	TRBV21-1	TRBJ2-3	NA	CASSKAKVLASAQSIHTQYF	TGTGCCAGCAGCAAAGCAAAGGTTCTCGCTAGCGCTCAATCCATTCATACGCAGTATTTT
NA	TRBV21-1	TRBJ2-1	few	CASSKEGLAGGKGNEQFF	TGTGCCAGCAGCAAAGAGGGACTAGCGGGAGGGAAAGGCAATGAGCAGTTCTTC
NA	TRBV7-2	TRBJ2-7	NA	CASSLASEGYEQYF	TGTGCCAGCAGCTTAGCTAGTGAGGGCTACGAGCAGTACTTC
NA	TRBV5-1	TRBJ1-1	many	CASSLGLNTEAFF	TGTGCCAGCAGCTTAGGGCTGAACACTGAAGCTTTCTTT
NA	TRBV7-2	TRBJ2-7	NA	CASSIRPGFTYEQYF	TGTGCCAGCAGCATACGTCCGGGATTTACCTACGAGCAGTACTTC
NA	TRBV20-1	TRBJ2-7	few	CSARDRNTGSYPYEQYF	TGCAGTGCTAGAGATCGTAATACGGGATCTTACCCCTACGAGCAGTACTTC
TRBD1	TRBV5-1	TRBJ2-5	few	CASSLGTGGTQYF	TGTGCCAGCAGCTTAGGTACAGGGGGAACCCAGTACTTC